The clone carrying this T cell receptor (beta chain) was detected a few times. Its cognate antigen is unknown. Germline V gene data show CDR1 as GTSNPN and CDR2 as SVGIG (reference sequence). The trim removed 3 bases at V and 12 bases at J, leaving 11 bases unmatched. CDR3 size: 12 residues. Some clones are missing from TCRdb's copy, which holds only in-frame ones; the method was immunoSEQ multiplex PCR. This table has 110,000 to 150,000 clones, under 95% appearing once. The data were obtained in a study of T cell responses to AZD1222 COVID-19 vaccine. Whole-study results and caveats: Spike-specific TCR breadth and depth went up after people got two AZD1222 doses. Mapped onto spike, vaccine-associated CD4 TCRs spanned it and were dominant at 160-218 and 743-854. Most donors were white British, females outnumbered males, and clonal diversity was possibly underestimated.

The sequencing here drew on peripheral blood, taken 28 days after the second AZD1222 dose. The receptor was isolated from an adult who received the AZD1222 COVID-19 vaccine. The V gene is TRBV30, the J gene TRBJ2-7; 7 bases are shared with TRBD2. This CDR3 reads CAWSGGRSDRYF. For the CDR3, the DNA is TGTGCCTGGAGCGGGGGGAGAAGTGATCGGTACTTC.